These 7 T cell receptor beta chains were sequenced from one sample in a study of neurological immune-mediated disorders. One entry per CDR3 protein, called by TCRdb with MiXCR from the 5' RACE reads. Here the sample spans tens of thousands of distinct CDR3 sequences, roughly 10% being singletons. Time point of the sample: longitudinal time-point 1 (baseline). The specimen was PBMCs. The receptor source for this set is a woman aged 35 to 49 in good health.

This clonotype is categorized as medium-sized. The rearrangement uses TRBV20-1 and TRBJ2-7; TRBD2 might be the D (7 bases). In germline, CDR1 is DFQATT, CDR2 SNEGSKA (reference sequence). V was cut by 6 bases and J by 8 bases, with 23 bases left in between. The CDR3 loop spans 14 amino acids. The CDR3 loop is CSASGGGSASKQYF. DNA of the CDR3: TGCAGTGCCAGTGGGGGGGGCTCGGCCAGTAAGCAGTACTTC.

This clonotype has ten or more counts. The rearrangement uses TRBV7-8 and TRBJ1-3; D perhaps matches TRBD1 (6 bases). Per the germline V gene, CDR1 is SGHVS and CDR2 is FQNEAQ. The CDR3 spans 17 residues. V was pared by 0 bases and J by 0 bases, with 12 bases between. The CDR3, as DNA: TGTGCCAGCAGCTTAGCGGCCAGGGGCAGCTCTGGAAACACCATATATTTT. It yields the protein CASSLAARGSSGNTIYF.

As regards this clonotype: With a much larger clone just one base away, this may be a read error. The V call is TRBV20-1, the J call TRBJ1-5; 7 bases map to TRBD1. This CDR3 comprises 12 residues. Trimming removed 5 bases from V and 4 bases from J; junction bases left unmatched: 2. Per the germline V gene, CDR1 is DFQATT and CDR2 is SNEGSKA (reference sequence). CDR3 protein: CSAGTANQPQHF. In DNA form, the CDR3 reads TGCAGTGCTGGGACAGCTAATCAGCCCCAGCATTTT.

This clonotype was picked up many times. This chain connects TRBV5-5 to TRBJ1-5, with a possible D match to TRBD1 (5 bases). CDR1 and CDR2 (germline): SGHKS, YYEKEE (reference sequence). Trimming pared 6 bases from V and 9 bases from J, leaving 25 bases between. The CDR3 spans 16 residues. The CDR3 is CASISPPRPGAVPQHF. CDR3 nucleotides: TGTGCCAGCATCTCCCCACCACGGCCCGGGGCGGTGCCCCAGCATTTT.

This clonotype was found many times. The chain recombines TRBV29-1 with TRBJ1-1; D is ambiguous. V gave up 4 bases and J gave up 5 bases, with 14 bases separating them. The germline V gene has CDR1 SQVTM and CDR2 ANQGSEA. The CDR3 extends over 13 amino acids. The CDR3: CSVAVFGKTEAFF. DNA of the CDR3: TGCAGCGTTGCGGTGTTCGGGAAGACTGAAGCTTTCTTT.

Ten or more counts support this clonotype. The chain couples TRBV20-1 to TRBJ2-7, with D possibly being TRBD2 (5 bases). Per germline, CDR1 DFQATT and CDR2 SNEGSKA (reference sequence). Deletions cut 3 bases from V and 0 bases from J, with 9 bases between. The CDR3 extends over 13 amino acids. The CDR3 bases are TGCAGTGCTAGGGACTTTAACTCCTACGAGCAGTACTTC. Translating gives CSARDFNSYEQYF.

This clonotype was recorded many times. This sequence joins TRBV4-3 and TRBJ2-3; 12 positions match TRBD1. Germline lookup yields CDR1 LGHNA and CDR2 YSLEER. The CDR3 consists of 17 residues. Germline trimming cut 3 bases from V and 4 bases from J; bases unmatched to any gene: 8. The CDR3: CASSQGPGQGASDTQYF. Written as DNA, the CDR3 is TGCGCCAGCAGCCAGGGACCGGGACAGGGGGCCTCAGATACGCAGTATTTT.